These 15 T cell receptor beta chains share one sample of origin, sequenced in a study of T-cell memory formation after mild COVID-19. One entry per CDR3 protein results from TCRdb running MiXCR on the 5' RACE reads. This sample yields about 62,000 distinct CDR3 sequences, of which approximately 9% are seen a single time; approximately 1% belongs to the top ten. Material for sequencing was PBMCs or a T cell subset sorted from them (not recorded which). These receptors originate from a man between 18 and 29 years old who had mild COVID-19 (a few samples of this study predate the infection). Cell type and time point are not known.

The chain recombines TRBV4-3 with TRBJ2-3, with 11 bases identical to TRBD2. The CDR3 is 19 amino acids. Germline CDR1 and CDR2: LGHNA and YSLEER. J lost 0 bases, V lost 1 base, and 9 bases had no gene match. In nucleotides, the CDR3 is TGCGCCAGCAGCCAAGTCTGGTCTAGCGGGGGGTCGAGCACAGATACGCAGTATTTT. As protein: CASSQVWSSGGSSTDTQYF.

This clonotype was picked up a small number of times. This chain uses TRBV5-6 with TRBJ1-2; the D is unclear. The V gene's germline CDR1 is SGHDT and CDR2 YYEEEE. The CDR3 has 12 residues. The V and J ends lost 3 bases and 4 bases respectively, with 7 bases between them. The CDR3 protein is CASSSGPYGYTF. CDR3 DNA: TGTGCCAGCAGCTCCGGACCCTATGGCTACACCTTC.

The gene calls are TRBV5-1 and TRBJ1-2; 7 bases map to TRBD1. From germline, CDR1 is SGHRS and CDR2 YFSETQ. This CDR3 is 14 amino acids long. Germline trimming cut 2 bases from V and 3 bases from J; bases unmatched to any gene: 4. The CDR3 region has the DNA TGCGCCAGCAGCTTAACCGGGACAGACTATGGCTACACCTTC. It yields the protein CASSLTGTDYGYTF.

The chain has TRBV5-1 and TRBJ2-5; 9 bases match TRBD2. CDR3 size: 16 residues. With 2 bases clipped from V and 5 bases from J, the junction kept 10 bases outside the gene matches. CDR1 and CDR2 (germline): SGHRS, YFSETQ. CDR3 sequence reads: CASSLNAGTSSETQYF. CDR3 sequence (DNA): TGCGCCAGCAGCTTAAACGCCGGGACTAGCTCCGAGACCCAGTACTTC.

The chain joins TRBV25-1 to TRBJ1-1; the match to TRBD1 covers 9 bases. The length of the CDR3 is 14 residues. V lost 8 bases, J lost 4 bases, and 8 bases stayed unmatched. Germline assignment: CDR1 MGHDK and CDR2 SYGVNS. CDR3: CASSPGQGATEAFF. The CDR3 DNA reads TGTGCCAGCTCTCCGGGACAGGGAGCCACTGAAGCTTTCTTT. Filled out from reference TRBV25-1 and TRBJ1-1, the complete variable domain reads EADIYQTPRYLVIGTGKKITLECSQTMGHDKMYWYQQDPGMELHLIHYSYGVNSTEKGDLSSESTVSRIRTEHFPLTLESARPSHTSQYLCASSPGQGATEAFFGQGTRLTVV.

Ten or more counts support this clonotype. This chain uses TRBV7-8 with TRBJ1-1; TRBD1 is a possible D gene (5 bases). Germline V CDR1 and CDR2: SGHVS, FQNEAQ. This CDR3 comprises 17 residues. The ends were cut back, 5 bases at V and 0 bases at J, with 19 bases in the middle. This CDR3 reads CASSRSWGGSMNTEAFF. In DNA, the CDR3 is TGTGCCAGCAGCCGAAGTTGGGGGGGATCAATGAACACTGAAGCTTTCTTT.

The chain combines TRBV18 with TRBJ2-7; 8 nucleotides line up with TRBD1. V lost 6 bases to trimming and J lost 3 bases; unmatched junction nucleotides: 13. The CDR3 is made up of 16 amino acids. CDR1 and CDR2 (germline): KGHSH, LQKENI. CDR3 in amino acids: CASSLSGTGVHYEQYF. In DNA, the CDR3 is TGTGCCAGCTCTCTATCCGGGACAGGAGTTCACTACGAGCAGTACTTC.

This clonotype came up a few times. The V gene is TRBV4-1, the J gene TRBJ2-1, with 11 bases that match TRBD2. V dropped 3 bases and J dropped 8; count of bases not matched to a gene: 9. CDR1 and CDR2 from the germline V gene are MGHRA and YSYEKL. The CDR3 consists of 16 residues. Here the CDR3 DNA reads TGCGCCAGCAGCCACCAGACTAGCGGGGAGGGGGATGAGCAGTTCTTC. Its protein product is CASSHQTSGEGDEQFF.

This clonotype was detected ten times or more. This chain connects TRBV7-2 to TRBJ1-1, with no clear D. Trimming removed 3 bases at V and 11 bases at J, with 16 bases between. The CDR3 consists of 13 residues. Germline CDR1 is SGHTA and CDR2 is FQGNSA. CDR3 protein: CASSLLGRVTAFF. The CDR3 DNA reads TGTGCCAGCAGCTTGTTGGGGAGAGTTACTGCTTTCTTT.

This clonotype was found a few times. V gene TRBV9 combines with J gene TRBJ1-6, with TRBD1 matching 7 bases. V gave up 3 bases and J gave up 5 bases; unmatched junction bases: 5. The CDR3 length is 15 residues. The V gene's germline CDR1 is SGDLS and CDR2 YYNGEE. In DNA, the CDR3 is TGTGCCAGCAGCGGAGAGGGGGCCCATAATTCACCCCTCCACTTT. Protein: CASSGEGAHNSPLHF.

This clonotype was counted a few times. This rearrangement joins TRBV7-6 to TRBJ2-1; 11 nucleotides align to TRBD2. The germline gives CDR1 SGHVS, CDR2 FNYEAQ. Trimming took 2 bases from V and 3 from J; bases not matched to a gene: 3. The CDR3 spans 16 residues. This chain's CDR3 is CASSLLSGGGYNEQFF. In DNA form, the CDR3 reads TGTGCCAGCAGCTTACTTAGCGGGGGGGGCTACAATGAGCAGTTCTTC. The full variable domain, with the rest looked up from reference TRBV7-6 and TRBJ2-1, is GAGVSQSPRYKVTKRGQDVALRCDPISGHVSLYWYRQALGQGPEFLTYFNYEAQQDKSGLPNDRFSAERPEGSISTLTIQRTEQRDSAMYRCASSLLSGGGYNEQFFGPGTRLTVL.

This rearrangement joins TRBV6-1 to TRBJ2-2; D ambiguous. The CDR3 runs to 14 residues. The V end lost 3 bases, the J end lost 0 bases, and 5 bases lay between the germline ends. Germline values: CDR1 MNHNS, CDR2 SASEGT. The DNA for the CDR3 is TGTGCCAGCAGTGACAGGTCGAACACCGGGGAGCTGTTTTTT. It encodes CASSDRSNTGELFF.

This clonotype was counted ten times or more. The genes are TRBV3-1 and TRBJ1-2; no definite D call. This CDR3 is built from 13 residues. V lost 5 bases to trimming and J lost 7 bases, with 14 bases between them. CDR1 LGHDT and CDR2 YNNKEL come from the germline V gene (reference sequence). This CDR3 is CASSMTVSGGYTF. The CDR3 DNA follows: TGTGCCAGCAGCATGACGGTATCGGGTGGCTACACCTTC.

This clonotype showed up many times. CDR3 nucleotide sequence: TGTGCCAGCAGCTTAGGTGACAGGAGATACACAGAGACCCAGTACTTC. Protein product: CASSLGDRRYTETQYF. The chain carries TRBV7-2 and TRBJ2-5; D may be TRBD1 (6 bases). Trimming shortened V by 1 base and J by 4 bases, and 16 bases separated the two germline ends. Germline V gene lookup returns CDR1 SGHTA and CDR2 FQGNSA. The CDR3 has 16 amino acids.

This chain connects TRBV11-2 to TRBJ2-3; no firm D call. V lost 4 bases to trimming and J lost 10 bases, with 12 bases between them. The CDR3 spans 12 residues. Germline CDR1 SGHAT, CDR2 FQNNGV. CDR3 in DNA: TGTGCCAGCAGCTCGGAGAGAGTTGCGCAGTATTTT. This codes for CASSSERVAQYF. The variable domain in full, with the rest retrieved from reference TRBV11-2 and TRBJ2-3, is EAGVAQSPRYKIIEKRQSVAFWCNPISGHATLYWYQQILGQGPKLLIQFQNNGVVDDSQLPKDRFSAERLKGVDSTLKIQPAKLEDSAVYLCASSSERVAQYFGPGTRLTVL.